This TCR beta chain emerged from a study of STAT3 mutations in large granular lymphocyte leukemia (dated by TCRdb to the late 2010s). Some background on the complete study: Canonical activating STAT3 mutations were detected in roughly half of the longitudinally sequenced T-LGLL patients. Over half of the T-LGLL patients were given one or more immunosuppressive therapy regimens, and less than 45% of those treated had a hematologic response. Patients with T-cell large granular lymphocyte leukemia underwent serial deep sequencing of TCRbeta CDR3 and STAT3 to reconstruct clonal hierarchy and dynamics. Some 18 representative T-LGLL cases were selected from an initial cohort of a few hundred LGL patients for longitudinal TCRbeta and STAT3 sequencing. As controls within the study, a couple of patients with natural killer LGL leukemia were also sequenced longitudinally. On average, sequencing was done at 3.5 to 4 time points per patient, with the number of samplings ranging from 2 to 8. Results the study describes overall, beyond this receptor: Linking therapy response to changes in TCR clonal burden was complicated by variable intervals between samplings and by differing treatment regimens. TCR clonotype switching after therapy was observed in about 35% of the 18 patients, and all newly emerging clones were found to be STAT3 wild type. Several patients had a dominant TCR clone burden greater than the STAT3 mutant burden, which suggests that the STAT3 mutation arose secondarily within a clone that had already expanded. Because no samples were available when a clone first appeared, clonal expansion had to be inferred from samplings taken at other points. Persisting codominant clonotypes in some patients meant a small but highly pathogenic clone may have been missed. Every T-LGLL patient showed at least one immunodominant TCRbeta clonotype, and about half showed multiple immunodominant subclonotypes.

For this clone: Which antigen it targets is not known. Base qualities are missing; no much larger clone stands one base away.

DNA was extracted from blood mononuclear cells, with the same DNA used for both TCR and STAT3 sequencing. Taken from the germline V gene (reference sequence), the CDR1 and CDR2 loops are SGHNT and YYREEE. V and J are trimmed by 0 bases and 3 bases, and the gene matches miss 4 bases of the junction. There are 16 amino acids in the CDR3, from cysteine to phenylalanine inclusive. The only DNA kept is the CDR3, 48 bases in frame from the first base. TCRbeta libraries were sequenced on an Illumina MiSeq, and an average of about 41,000 productive templates per sample was obtained. TCRbeta CDR3 libraries were generated with the immunoSEQ assay using multiplex PCR amplification. Turning to the authors' computational methods: Repertoire diversity was computed as previously defined, with values near 0 indicating extremely monoclonal samples. TCRdb obtained this table from immuneACCESS and retained in-frame rearrangements with V and J assigned. These tables miss some clones; where compared with another copy, unresolved V genes account for less than half of the shortfall, and the remainder is unexplained. Clone size and the V and J calls come from that table; the DNA yielded D and trimming. Recorded for this sample are around 30,000 clones; approximately 86% of them occurred a single time. Clones ranked in the top ten supply about 13% of the sample.

The receptor chain draws on TRBV5-4 and TRBJ2-3, and TRBD1 aligns with 10 junction nucleotides. The sequence was obtained from a man aged 60 to 75 with T-cell large granular lymphocyte leukemia. Some clones in this sample may be carry-over from other donors' samples. The age is the age at diagnosis. Sequencing was carried out using peripheral blood mononuclear cells. The CDR3 region has the sequence CASSLVTGGATDTQYF. The DNA reads TGTGCCAGCAGCTTGGTGACAGGGGGCGCGACAGATACGCAGTATTTT.